Listed here is a single T cell receptor beta chain. The specificity of this receptor is unknown. Base qualities are not provided; no much larger clone lies one nucleotide away. Synthetic TCR analog templates were spiked into each PCR so that absolute template abundance could be estimated from read counts. TCRbeta CDR3 regions were amplified from genomic DNA with bias-controlled V and J gene primers using the immunoSEQ assay. Rearranged TCRbeta segments were sequenced at approximately 20X coverage. The authors processed their data as follows. Sequencing errors were corrected by clustering and CDR3s were annotated against IMGT to assign V, D and J genes. Downstream analyses used only productive TCRbeta rearrangements and left out out-of-frame or stop-codon sequences. Clonality was calculated as one minus the Shannon entropy normalized by the log of the number of unique productive sequences. Fisher's exact test with Benjamini-Hochberg correction, at a threshold of adjusted p below 0.01, was used to find clones that differed between time points or between blood and tumor. Imported from immuneACCESS, the table was reduced by TCRdb to in-frame sequences with V and J called. These copies leave out some clones; in studies compared against another copy, an unresolved V gene accounts for under half, and the cause of the remainder is not known. Clone size and V and J calls were adopted from that table, with D and trimming inferred from the DNA. For this sample the table gives about 72,000 clones, of which 70% to 90% were detected only once. The top ten clones comprise 14% to 15% of the sample.

Per the publication, the time point label means: pretreatment peripheral blood. A total of under 30 patients with locally advanced or metastatic urothelial carcinoma, treated at Memorial Sloan Kettering on a trial protocol, made up the cohort. Peripheral blood mononuclear cells were collected pretreatment and during treatment, at between 1 and 8 total time points per patient. The Qiagen DNeasy Blood extraction kit was used to purify genomic DNA from total PBMCs and tumor samples. PBMCs were collected pretreatment and during treatment, and were isolated and stored as previously described. CDR1 is given as GTSNPN and CDR2 as SVGIG, both from the germline V gene (reference sequence). From the cysteine through the phenylalanine, the CDR3 covers 14 amino acids. CDR3 DNA only is kept here, 42 bases in frame from base 1. V and J are trimmed by 1 base and 3 bases, and the gene matches miss 5 bases of the junction.

The sample belongs to a study of PD-L1 blockade in urothelial cancer (TCRdb year 2017). At the level of the whole study: Therapy was started in the mid-2010s for all patients, and atezolizumab 1,200 mg was administered intravenously every 3 weeks. Durable clinical benefit meant progression-free survival longer than 6 months, and TCR features were also tested against progression-free and overall survival. Pretreatment tumor samples, along with matched peripheral blood serially collected before and after atezolizumab treatment, were subjected to TCR sequencing. An ECOG performance status of 0 or 1 was recorded for the patients, and 0 to 3 prior chemotherapy regimens had been received by the patients. In the same patients, pretreatment tumors underwent whole exome sequencing and RNA sequencing in addition to TCR sequencing. Durable clinical benefit was achieved by nine patients but not by the remaining 20. Twenty-five of 29 patients were identified as males with urothelial cancer of bladder origin, and a prior smoking history was reported by 18 of 29 patients. Blood samples gave a median of around 140,000 T cells and roughly 83,000 unique TCRs, with a median clonality of approximately 0.08. Pretreatment blood TCR-seq was available for 27 to 30 patients, at least one posttreatment blood collection was obtained for approximately 25 patients, and tumor TCR-seq was available for approximately 25 patients. Blood samples were analyzed at 3 weeks after treatment start (second dose) and at 6 weeks after treatment start. The study, an exploratory multi-omic analysis, examined somatic, immune and clinical correlates of response to PD-L1 blockade with atezolizumab in urothelial cancer. Here is what the overall study found, with its caveats: At 3 weeks after the start of treatment, tumor-associated TCR clones in peripheral blood had expanded more in patients with durable benefit (n ≈ 23, p = 0.022). A pretreatment peripheral blood TCR clonality below the median was linked to improved progression-free and overall survival. Because of the small sample size (n ≈ 29) and the many exploratory analyses performed, the results are intended to be regarded as hypothesis-generating.

The source of this sequence is a man aged 60-69 years with urothelial cancer. The sample was PBMCs, taken around atezolizumab (anti-PD-L1) treatment. Recombination linked TRBV30 to TRBJ1-1; 7 of the junction bases match TRBD1. The CDR3 corresponds to CAWSEIQGHTEAFF. Here is the DNA: TGTGCCTGGAGTGAAATACAGGGGCACACTGAAGCTTTCTTT.